This is a list of T cell receptor beta chains from one sample in a study of cytomegalovirus exposure and HLA in healthy donors. Profiling relied on immunoSEQ multiplex PCR, and the TCRdb table lists in-frame clones only, not all of them. Its table lists 150,000 to 200,000 clones. Sequenced input: PBMCs. All receptors come from a man aged 25 to 45 in good health and CMV-seronegative. Both conserved end residues are part of each CDR3. A D gene is named only where the DNA matches it firmly.

J	D	V	DNA	CDR3
TRBJ2-3	NA	TRBV25-1	TGTGCCAGCAGTGACATACTCACGGGGGCAGATACGCAGTATTTT	CASSDILTGADTQYF
TRBJ1-2	NA	TRBV19	TGTGCCAGTAGCCGTGACAGAGCTAACTATGGCTACACCTTC	CASSRDRANYGYTF
TRBJ2-1	NA	TRBV6-5	TGTGCCAGCAGTGTTGAAGCGGGCTCCTACAATGAGCAGTTCTTC	CASSVEAGSYNEQFF
TRBJ2-7	TRBD2	TRBV10-1	TGCGCCAGCAGTGAGAGCGGGAGAGGGTACGAGCAGTACTTC	CASSESGRGYEQYF
TRBJ2-3	TRBD1	TRBV4-3	TGCGCCAGCGGCTCATCCGTGGGGCAGGGGGCATCAGATACGCAGTATTTT	CASGSSVGQGASDTQYF
TRBJ1-5	NA	TRBV6-1	TGTGCCAGCAGTGAGGGTAGGGGTTCTCAGCCCCAGCATTTT	CASSEGRGSQPQHF
TRBJ2-5	NA	TRBV9	TGTGCCAGCAGCGGTAGCCGTTTGGAGACCCAGTACTTC	CASSGSRLETQYF
TRBJ2-3	TRBD2	TRBV29-1	TGCAGCGTTGAAGAATGGACTAGCGGTACAGATACGCAGTATTTT	CSVEEWTSGTDTQYF
TRBJ1-1	NA	TRBV19	TGTGCCACCCTTAATGGACAGAGAACTGAAGCTTTCTTT	CATLNGQRTEAFF
TRBJ2-5	TRBD2	TRBV6-6	TGTGCCAGCAGTTACGGGAGCGGGAGCCAAGAGACCCAGTACTTC	CASSYGSGSQETQYF
TRBJ2-7	NA	TRBV7-7	TGTGCCAGCAGCTTAGAATCGGGATCCTACGAGCAGTACTTC	CASSLESGSYEQYF
TRBJ1-1	TRBD1	TRBV25-1	TGTGCCAGCAGTGTAAGGGACAGGGGAGAAGCTTTCTTT	CASSVRDRGEAFF
TRBJ2-4	NA	TRBV18	TGTGCCAGCTCTTATCGGTGGGCTGGTGCCAAAAACATTCAGTACTTC	CASSYRWAGAKNIQYF
TRBJ2-2	NA	TRBV5-1	TGCGCCAGCAGCTTGGACAGAAACACCGGGGAGCTGTTTTTT	CASSLDRNTGELFF
TRBJ2-7	NA	TRBV6-5	TGTGCCAGCAGCCGAGACAGAGCCTACGAGCAGTACTTC	CASSRDRAYEQYF
TRBJ2-7	NA	TRBV10-3	TGTGCCATCAGTGATATCGGGACAACTTCCTACGAGCAGTACTTC	CAISDIGTTSYEQYF
TRBJ2-1	TRBD1	TRBV4-1	TGCGCCAGCAGCCAGGCGGGACAGGGGCCCCGGGGGCAGTTCTTC	CASSQAGQGPRGQFF
TRBJ2-1	TRBD2	TRBV2	TGTGCCAGCGGGCTAGCGGGAGGGCCCGACAATGAGCAGTTCTTC	CASGLAGGPDNEQFF
TRBJ2-7	TRBD2	TRBV4-3	TGCGCCAGCAGCCCTAGCGGAGGAGGGTTCGCCTACGAGCAGTACTTC	CASSPSGGGFAYEQYF
TRBJ2-2	NA	TRBV18	TGTGCCAGCTCACCACGGGGGACACAGACCGGGGAGCTGTTTTTT	CASSPRGTQTGELFF
TRBJ1-4	TRBD1	TRBV11-3	TGTGCCAGCAGCTACGGTTCGACAGGGGAGGCTGAAAAACTGTTTTTT	CASSYGSTGEAEKLFF
TRBJ2-1	NA	TRBV11-3	TGTGCCAGCACCACAGGGTTTGAGCAGTTCTTC	CASTTGFEQFF
TRBJ2-1	NA	TRBV10-1	TGCGCCAGCTCTCTTAGCGGCTCCTACAATGAGCAGTTCTTC	CASSLSGSYNEQFF
TRBJ1-1	NA	TRBV14	TGTGCCAGCAGCCAAGATCTTCCAGTACCGGAGGGGGCTTTCTTT	CASSQDLPVPEGAFF
TRBJ1-1	NA	TRBV6-6	TGTGCCAGCAGCCGGGAGGGGGAATGGACTGAAGCTTTCTTT	CASSREGEWTEAFF
TRBJ1-1	NA	TRBV7-9	TGTGCCAGCAGCCGAGGGGGGGAGGGGATCACTGAAGCTTTCTTT	CASSRGGEGITEAFF
TRBJ2-5	NA	TRBV12-2	TGTGCAAGTCGCTTAGCCTCATCCGTACTAGCGGGAGAGACCCAGTACTTC	CASRLASSVLAGETQYF
TRBJ2-3	NA	TRBV7-7	TGTGCCAGCAGCTTAATGCTCGGTAGCACAGATACGCAGTATTTT	CASSLMLGSTDTQYF
TRBJ2-2	TRBD1	TRBV2	TGTGCCAGCAGCCGGACAGGGGAACCCGGGGAGCTGTTTTTT	CASSRTGEPGELFF
TRBJ1-1	NA	TRBV30	TGTGCCTGGAGCCGGGTTACTGAAGCTTTCTTT	CAWSRVTEAFF
TRBJ2-1	TRBD2	TRBV28	TGTGCCAGCAGCGGACTAGCGGGAGGGGTCTACAATGAGCAGTTCTTC	CASSGLAGGVYNEQFF
TRBJ2-2	NA	TRBV30	TGTGCCTGGAGTGTACAAGCGGCCGGGGAGCTGTTTTTT	CAWSVQAAGELFF
TRBJ1-2	NA	TRBV4-2	TGTGCCAGCAGCCAAGATCTCCAGGGAGGGAACTATGGCTACACCTTC	CASSQDLQGGNYGYTF
TRBJ2-7	TRBD2	TRBV15	TGTGCCACCAGCTTCGGGACTAGCCGGTACGAGCAGTACTTC	CATSFGTSRYEQYF
TRBJ2-1	NA	TRBV5-5	TGTGCCAGCAGCTTGGCGGGAGTGGGGCTTAGTGAGCAGTTCTTC	CASSLAGVGLSEQFF
TRBJ2-1	TRBD2	TRBV5-1	TGCGCCAGCAGCCACGGTTCTAGCGGGAGGGTCGATGAGCAGTTCTTC	CASSHGSSGRVDEQFF
TRBJ2-1	TRBD2	TRBV7-6	TGTGCCAGCAGTTTAGGGGCGGGGGATGAGCAGTTCTTC	CASSLGAGDEQFF
TRBJ1-5	NA	TRBV4-2	TGTGCCAGCAGCCAACGAGTTAGCAATCAGCCCCAGCATTTT	CASSQRVSNQPQHF
TRBJ1-2	TRBD1	TRBV6-6	TGTGCCAGCAGCCCCGCTGGACAGGGGGCCTATGGCTACACCTTC	CASSPAGQGAYGYTF
TRBJ2-3	TRBD1	TRBV5-4	TGTGCCAGCAGCCCGGACAGGGCGGCAGATACGCAGTATTTT	CASSPDRAADTQYF
TRBJ1-1	NA	TRBV10-2	TGCGCCAGCAGGGTTAGGACAGAAAACACTGAAGCTTTCTTT	CASRVRTENTEAFF
TRBJ2-1	TRBD2	TRBV27	TGTGCCAGCAGTCTCCTACTAGCGGGAGGGCCAGATGAGCAGTTCTTC	CASSLLLAGGPDEQFF
TRBJ1-1	NA	TRBV7-2	TGTGCCAGCAGCGCCTATAACACTGAAGCTTTCTTT	CASSAYNTEAFF
TRBJ1-5	NA	TRBV11-2	TGTGCCAGCAGCTTAGATGGGCCGAGCAATCAGCCCCAGCATTTT	CASSLDGPSNQPQHF
TRBJ1-4	NA	TRBV2	TGTGCCAGCAGCCAGGTCCTGGGTGGCCCCAGTGAAAAACTGTTTTTT	CASSQVLGGPSEKLFF
TRBJ2-5	TRBD1	TRBV5-6	TGTGCCAGCAGCCGAATCGGGACAGGGGCGGGGGAGCAGTACTTC	CASSRIGTGAGEQYF
TRBJ1-5	NA	TRBV19	TGTGCCACGGCCGAGGTAGGCAATCAGCCCCAGCATTTT	CATAEVGNQPQHF
TRBJ2-7	TRBD2	TRBV10-1	TGCGCCAGCAGTTCCGGCTGGACTAGCGGGCGCCTCAACGAGCAGTACTTC	CASSSGWTSGRLNEQYF
TRBJ2-3	TRBD2	TRBV5-1	TGCGCCAGCAGCTTGGAGGGACTAGGAACAGATACGCAGTATTTT	CASSLEGLGTDTQYF
TRBJ2-1	NA	TRBV7-9	TGTGCCAGCAGCTTAGATAGGGGTTTTGAGCAGTTCTTC	CASSLDRGFEQFF
TRBJ2-3	TRBD1	TRBV27	TGTGCCAGCAGTAACAGGGGGAGCACAGATACGCAGTATTTT	CASSNRGSTDTQYF
TRBJ2-7	TRBD2	TRBV7-3	TGTGCCAGCAGCTCATTAGCGGGACACTACGAGCAGTACTTC	CASSSLAGHYEQYF
TRBJ2-7	TRBD2	TRBV7-8	TGTGCCAGCAGCTTAAAGGGACTAGAGTTAGACGAGCAGTACTTC	CASSLKGLELDEQYF
TRBJ2-2	NA	TRBV30	TGTGCCTGGAGGATACAGGGTGGGACCGGGGAGCTGTTTTTT	CAWRIQGGTGELFF
TRBJ2-1	NA	TRBV6-5	TGTGCCAGGGGGCTAGGAAATGAGCAGTTCTTC	CARGLGNEQFF
TRBJ2-2	NA	TRBV4-3	TGCGCCAGCAGCCACCGACCAAGAGGGAATGCGGCAACCGGGGAGCTGTTTTTT	CASSHRPRGNAATGELFF
TRBJ1-5	NA	TRBV7-2	TGTGCCAGCAGCCCCTACCAAGGACATCAGCATTTT	CASSPYQGHQHF